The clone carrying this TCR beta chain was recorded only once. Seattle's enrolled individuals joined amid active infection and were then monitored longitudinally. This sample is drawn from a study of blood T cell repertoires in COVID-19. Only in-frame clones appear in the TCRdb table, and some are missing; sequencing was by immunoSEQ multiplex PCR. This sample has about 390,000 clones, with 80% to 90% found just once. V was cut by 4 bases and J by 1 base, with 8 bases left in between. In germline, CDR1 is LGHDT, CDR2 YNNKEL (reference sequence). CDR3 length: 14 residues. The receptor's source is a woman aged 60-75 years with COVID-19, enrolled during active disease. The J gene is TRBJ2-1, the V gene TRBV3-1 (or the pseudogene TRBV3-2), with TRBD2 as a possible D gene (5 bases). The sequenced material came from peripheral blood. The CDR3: CASSRRGSYNEQFF. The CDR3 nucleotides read TGTGCCAGCAGCCGGCGCGGGTCCTACAATGAGCAGTTCTTC.